What follows is one T cell receptor beta chain and its context. The target of this receptor is not known. No base-level quality is on record; no much larger clone is a single base apart. Collaborating institutions collected whole blood in K2EDTA tubes following their own protocols. For TCRbeta analysis, collaborators shipped samples as frozen whole blood, isolated PBMCs, or DNA extracted from either of those sample types. The immunoSEQ Assay, a bias-controlled multiplex PCR, was used to amplify TCRbeta CDR3 regions from genomic DNA. In the original analysis: The number of nucleated cells in each sample was estimated by amplification of reference gene primers within the assay. To quantify the absolute abundance of each unique TCRbeta CDR3 rearrangement, sequence reads were collapsed and filtered. For each sample, productive Simpson clonality was calculated as the square root of Simpson's diversity index across productive rearrangements. As stored in TCRdb, this immuneACCESS dataset retains in-frame rearrangements with V and J assigned. A fraction of the clones does not appear; measured against another copy, unresolved V genes explain less than half of the discrepancy, and the remainder lacks a known reason. V and J calls and clone size are as listed in that table; D and trimming were resolved from the DNA. Here the sample has about 400,000 clones; just over 85% occur a single time. The ten largest clones represent under 1.5% of the sample.

The sample belongs to a study of blood T cell repertoires in COVID-19 (dated by TCRdb to about 2020). Background on the whole study: Samples from collaborators originated in the United States, Italy and Spain and spanned both the acute and convalescent phases of COVID-19. The material from the prospective study consisted of cDNA or gDNA derived from T cells, B-cell-depleted T cells, or PBMCs. The dataset comprised deeply sampled blood TCRbeta repertoires from subjects exposed to, actively infected with, or recovered from COVID-19. The repertoires were released in a freely available public database meant as a resource for research on the immune response to SARS-CoV-2. Samples were obtained from the ongoing ImmuneRACE study (first 160 participants) and from 1,200 or so subjects provided by 6 global collaborators. A de-identified subject ID, COVID-19 status, age in years and sex were almost always included in the sample metadata. Where HLA class I and class II types were available, the types were taken from metadata supplied by the sample provider, not from assay-based typing. Points the paper makes about the study in general: Clinical and demographic metadata were provided uncurated, with the amount varying by source and participant.

The germline V gene (reference sequence) specifies SGHNT as CDR1 and YYREEE as CDR2. From the cysteine up to the phenylalanine, the CDR3 has a length of 16 residues. CDR3 DNA only is kept here, 48 bases in frame from base 1. Trimming accounts for 4 bases at V and 5 bases at J, while the number of junction bases matched to no gene is 13. Recombination joined TRBV5-4 with TRBJ2-5, with TRBD1 matching 8 junction bases. Sequenced input: peripheral blood. The receptor comes from a woman aged 25 to 45 with active or convalescent COVID-19. The CDR3 reads CASSPRTGPLGETQYF. The DNA sequence follows: TGTGCCAGCAGCCCAAGGACAGGGCCTTTAGGCGAGACCCAGTACTTC.